This TCR beta chain emerged from a study of cytomegalovirus exposure and HLA in healthy donors. The primer mix had 60 Vbeta and 13 Jbeta primers. The data were produced by immunoSEQ multiplex PCR, yet TCRdb's version contains in-frame clones alone and is incomplete. This table holds over 150,000 clones, roughly 80% found once. V was trimmed by 0 bases and J by 0 bases, leaving 10 bases between them. There are 15 residues in the CDR3. Germline V CDR1 and CDR2: SGDLS, YYNGEE. This TCR was recovered from a young man in good health and CMV-seronegative. Specimen: PBMCs. This chain links TRBV9 with TRBJ2-7, with a possible D match to TRBD1 (5 bases). CDR3 residues: CASSVGWGSSYEQYF. CDR3 in DNA: TGTGCCAGCAGCGTAGGGTGGGGCTCCTCCTACGAGCAGTACTTC.